The 16 T cell receptor beta chains in this list originate from one sample, sequenced in a study of blood T cells in healthy people across ages. PCR was performed a second time for roughly 7 to 11 cycles using a sample-barcoded 5' primer and a J-beta primer mix. TCRdb recomputed calls from the 5' RACE reads with MiXCR, one row per CDR3 protein. The sample carries hundreds of thousands of distinct CDR3 sequences, 45% to 50% recorded once. Specimen: blood. These receptors were collected from a woman aged 60-75 years in good health.

This clonotype was recorded a few times. This sequence joins TRBV6-6 and TRBJ1-1, with D unresolved. The CDR3 has 15 residues. V lost 2 bases to trimming and J lost 2 bases, with 12 bases between them. Germline V gives CDR1 MNHNY, CDR2 SVGAGI (reference sequence). The CDR3 DNA reads TGTGCCAGCAGTTACCGAGTTCAGTTAAACACTGAAGCTTTCTTT. This codes for CASSYRVQLNTEAFF.

This rearrangement joins TRBV29-1 to TRBJ2-3, with D perhaps assigned TRBD1 or TRBD2 (5 bases each). The V gene's germline CDR1 is SQVTM and CDR2 ANQGSEA. The V gene lost 3 bases and the J gene lost 1 base, with 11 bases spanning the gap. The CDR3 spans 14 residues. CDR3 sequence: CSVELGDGTDTQYF. Here the CDR3 DNA reads TGCAGCGTTGAGTTGGGGGACGGCACAGATACGCAGTATTTT.

This chain uses TRBV20-1 with TRBJ2-3; a weak D match, TRBD2 (5 bases). This CDR3 is built from 17 residues. Germline CDR1 is DFQATT and CDR2 is SNEGSKA (reference sequence). Trimming removed 0 bases at V and 4 bases at J, with 20 bases between. Here the CDR3 reads CSARDPRRATDADTQYF. CDR3 nucleotide sequence: TGCAGTGCTAGAGATCCCCGGCGGGCAACGGACGCAGATACGCAGTATTTT.

The V gene is TRBV12-3 or TRBV12-4, the J gene TRBJ1-2; TRBD1 agrees at 9 bases. V gave up 5 bases and J gave up 3 bases; unmatched junction bases: 7. The CDR3 is made up of 15 amino acids. Here the CDR3 reads CASSRPGQGDYGYTF. The CDR3 region has the DNA TGTGCCAGCAGTCGGCCGGGACAGGGAGACTATGGCTACACCTTC.

This clonotype occurred a few times. The chain uses TRBV29-1 and TRBJ2-6; D perhaps matches TRBD2 (6 bases). Germline-derived CDR1 and CDR2 are SQVTM and ANQGSEA. The CDR3 is 17 residues long. Trimming took 3 bases from V and 2 from J, leaving 17 bases between them. As DNA, the CDR3 is TGCAGCGTTGAGAGTCCGCAGGGACTGGCTGGGGCCAACGTCCTGACTTTC. Amino acid sequence: CSVESPQGLAGANVLTF.

In this sample, this clonotype turned up a few times. Here the CDR3 DNA reads TGTGCCAGCAGCTTGTTAGGCTTTGGGGCCAACGTCCTGACTTTC. This translates into CASSLLGFGANVLTF. V usage is TRBV7-9 and J usage is TRBJ2-6; no reliable D call. Trimming cost V 3 bases and J 3 bases, with 9 bases left between them. The germline CDR1 and CDR2 sequences are SEHNR and FQNEAQ (reference sequence). There are 15 residues in the CDR3.

The chain carries TRBV4-2 and TRBJ2-3; 8 positions agree with TRBD2. There are 15 residues in the CDR3. Germline V CDR1 and CDR2: LGHNA, YNFKEQ. V was clipped by 7 bases and J by 2 bases; unmatched bases: 8. In nucleotides, the CDR3 is TGTGCCAGCACCCGATATAGCGGGACCACAGATACGCAGTATTTT. This sequence encodes CASTRYSGTTDTQYF.

The chain couples TRBV6-6 to TRBJ2-7; 9 bases agree with TRBD2. This CDR3 comprises 14 residues. Germline CDR1 and CDR2: MNHNY and SVGAGI (reference sequence). V was pared by 7 bases and J by 6 bases, with 10 bases of the junction left unmatched. The CDR3 region has the DNA TGTGCCAGCACCGGACGAGCGGGAGGCGGCGAGCAGTACTTC. Translated, it gives CASTGRAGGGEQYF.

The rearrangement joins TRBV20-1 to TRBJ2-5, with TRBD1 as a possible D gene (5 bases). V shed 6 bases and J shed 0 bases, with 14 bases lying between them. Per germline, CDR1 DFQATT and CDR2 SNEGSKA (reference sequence). This CDR3 comprises 14 residues. The CDR3 DNA follows: TGCAGTGCCAGGGTACTTGGTAACCAAGAGACCCAGTACTTC. Protein product: CSARVLGNQETQYF.

The V and J genes are TRBV2 and TRBJ1-5; no clear D. The CDR3 is 15 residues long. The ends were cut back, 3 bases at V and 1 base at J, with 10 bases in the middle. Germline CDR1 reads SNHLY; CDR2 reads FYNNEI. In nucleotides, the CDR3 is TGTGCCAGCAGTGATGGCCGACGGAGCAATCAGCCCCAGCATTTT. It specifies CASSDGRRSNQPQHF.

The V gene is TRBV14, the J gene TRBJ2-6; 7 bases align to TRBD1. Germline loops: CDR1 SGHDN, CDR2 FVKESK. This CDR3 comprises 17 residues. J lost 2 bases, V lost 3 bases, and 7 bases had no gene match. The CDR3 nucleotides are TGTGCCAGCAGCCAGAACAGGGGAGTTACTGGGGCCAACGTCCTGACTTTC. This codes for CASSQNRGVTGANVLTF.

This sequence joins TRBV11-1 and TRBJ2-1; D tentatively reads TRBD1 or TRBD2 (5 bases each). CDR1 and CDR2 (germline): SGHAT, FQDESV (reference sequence). This CDR3 has 16 amino acids. V gave up 4 bases and J gave up 5 bases, with 18 bases separating them. CDR3 loop: CASSSRGNPGNNEQFF. The CDR3 DNA reads as TGTGCCAGCAGCTCGAGGGGCAACCCGGGGAACAATGAGCAGTTCTTC.

This sequence joins TRBV7-2 and TRBJ1-4, with 8 positions matching TRBD1. Germline trimming cut 8 bases from V and 3 bases from J; bases unmatched to any gene: 8. From germline, CDR1 is SGHTA and CDR2 FQGNSA. The CDR3 runs 15 residues. The CDR3, as DNA: TGTGCCAGCTCAAGACAGGGACAGGCTAATGAAAAACTGTTTTTT. This encodes CASSRQGQANEKLFF.

This clonotype was detected a few times. The V call is TRBV4-3, the J call TRBJ2-6, with 9 bases aligning to TRBD1. CDR3 size: 17 residues. Trimming cost V 6 bases and J 3 bases; bases outside gene matches: 9. CDR1 LGHNA and CDR2 YSLEER come from the germline V gene. CDR3 coding DNA: TGCGCCAGCAGGCAGGACAGGGGCGATTATGGGGCCAACGTCCTGACTTTC. Its protein is CASRQDRGDYGANVLTF.

This clonotype was counted ten times or more. Sequence at one end of the junction differs from germline and may be a read error. V and J are TRBV5-1 and TRBJ2-7; D remains unclear. Germline values: CDR1 SGHRS, CDR2 YFSETQ. The CDR3 totals 12 residues. CDR3 coding DNA: TGTGCCAGCAGTTTAATTGGGTACGAGCAGTACTTC. It encodes CASSLIGYEQYF.

This chain joins TRBV4-2 and TRBJ2-3; D may be TRBD1 (5 bases). Germline lookup yields CDR1 LGHNA and CDR2 YNFKEQ. V was cut by 0 bases and J by 4 bases, with 14 bases left in between. The CDR3 spans 16 residues. The CDR3 DNA sequence: TGTGCCAGCAGCCAAGATGGGGCCAGTTGGCCAGATACGCAGTATTTT. It yields the protein CASSQDGASWPDTQYF.